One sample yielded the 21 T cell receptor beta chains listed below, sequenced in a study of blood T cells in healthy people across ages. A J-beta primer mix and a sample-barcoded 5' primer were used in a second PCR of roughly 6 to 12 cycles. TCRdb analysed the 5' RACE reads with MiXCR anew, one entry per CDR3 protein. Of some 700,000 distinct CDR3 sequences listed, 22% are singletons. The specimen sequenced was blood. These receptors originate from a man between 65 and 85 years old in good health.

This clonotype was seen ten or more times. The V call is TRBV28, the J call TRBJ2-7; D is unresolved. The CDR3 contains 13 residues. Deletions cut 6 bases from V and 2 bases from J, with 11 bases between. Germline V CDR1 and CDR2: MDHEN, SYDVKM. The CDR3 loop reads CASSSPVPYEQYF. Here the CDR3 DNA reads TGTGCCAGCAGCTCCCCAGTCCCCTACGAGCAGTACTTC.

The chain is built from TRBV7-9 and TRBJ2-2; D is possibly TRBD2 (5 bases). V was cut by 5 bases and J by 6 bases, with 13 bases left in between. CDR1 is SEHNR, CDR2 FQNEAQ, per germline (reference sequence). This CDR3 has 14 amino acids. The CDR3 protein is CASSARLEAGELFF. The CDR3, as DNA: TGTGCCAGCAGCGCTAGACTGGAGGCCGGGGAGCTGTTTTTT.

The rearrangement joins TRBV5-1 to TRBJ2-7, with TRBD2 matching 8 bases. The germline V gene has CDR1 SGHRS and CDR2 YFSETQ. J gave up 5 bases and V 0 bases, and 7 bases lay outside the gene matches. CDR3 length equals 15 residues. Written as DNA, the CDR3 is TGCGCCAGCAGCTTGGCCGGGAGGGGAGTTCACGAGCAGTACTTC. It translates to CASSLAGRGVHEQYF.

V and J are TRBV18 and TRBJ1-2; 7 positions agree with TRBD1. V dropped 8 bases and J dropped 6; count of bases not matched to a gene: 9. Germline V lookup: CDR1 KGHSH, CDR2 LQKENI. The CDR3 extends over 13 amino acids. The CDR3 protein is CASGDRTGNGYTF. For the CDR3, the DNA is TGTGCCAGCGGGGACAGAACGGGGAATGGCTACACCTTC.

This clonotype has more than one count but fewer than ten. CDR3 amino acids: CASTQGSWRDTQYF. Written as DNA, the CDR3 is TGTGCCAGCACCCAGGGGTCGTGGAGAGATACGCAGTATTTT. This sequence joins TRBV12-3 or TRBV12-4 and TRBJ2-3; the D gene is possibly TRBD1 (6 bases). The CDR3 runs 14 residues. V lost 7 bases, J lost 5 bases, and 16 bases lay in between.

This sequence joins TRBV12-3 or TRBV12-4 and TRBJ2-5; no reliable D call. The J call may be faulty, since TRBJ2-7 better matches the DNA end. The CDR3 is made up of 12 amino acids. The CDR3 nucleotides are TGTGCCAGCGGTTACTGGGACTACGAGCAGTACTTC. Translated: CASGYWDYEQYF.

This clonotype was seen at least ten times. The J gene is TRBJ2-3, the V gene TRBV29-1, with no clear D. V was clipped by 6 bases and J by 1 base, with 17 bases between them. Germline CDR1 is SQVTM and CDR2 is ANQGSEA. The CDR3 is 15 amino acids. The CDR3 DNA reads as TGCAGCGTCAAATTAACGGATGATGGCACAGATACGCAGTATTTT. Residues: CSVKLTDDGTDTQYF.

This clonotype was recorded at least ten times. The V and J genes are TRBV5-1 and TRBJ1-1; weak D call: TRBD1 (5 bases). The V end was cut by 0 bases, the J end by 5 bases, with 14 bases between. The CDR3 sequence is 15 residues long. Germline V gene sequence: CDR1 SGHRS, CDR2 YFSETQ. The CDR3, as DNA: TGCGCCAGCAGCTTGGGTTCAGGGACTAGGACTGAAGCTTTCTTT. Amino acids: CASSLGSGTRTEAFF.

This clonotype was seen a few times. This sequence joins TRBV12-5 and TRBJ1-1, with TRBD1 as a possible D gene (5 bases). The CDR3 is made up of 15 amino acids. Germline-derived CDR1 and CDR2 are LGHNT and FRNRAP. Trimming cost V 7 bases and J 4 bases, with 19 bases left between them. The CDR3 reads CASASGLGVSTEAFF. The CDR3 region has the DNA TGTGCTAGTGCCTCGGGACTGGGGGTGAGCACTGAAGCTTTCTTT. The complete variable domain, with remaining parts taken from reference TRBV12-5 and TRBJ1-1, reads DARVTQTPRHKVTEMGQEVTMRCQPILGHNTVFWYRQTMMQGLELLAYFRNRAPLDDSGMPKDRFSAEMPDATLATLKIQPSEPRDSAVYFCASASGLGVSTEAFFGQGTRLTVV.

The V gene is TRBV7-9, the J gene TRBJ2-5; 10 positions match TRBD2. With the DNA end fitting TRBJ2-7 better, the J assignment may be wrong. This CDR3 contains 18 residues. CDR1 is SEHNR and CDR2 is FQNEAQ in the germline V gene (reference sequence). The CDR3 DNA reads TGTGCCAGCAGCTTAGTCCCGCTAGCGGGGGACACCCTACGCGAGCAGTACTTC. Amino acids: CASSLVPLAGDTLREQYF.

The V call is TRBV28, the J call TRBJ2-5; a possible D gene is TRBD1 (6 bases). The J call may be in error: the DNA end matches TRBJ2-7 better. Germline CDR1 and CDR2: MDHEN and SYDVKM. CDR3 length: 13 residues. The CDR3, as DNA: TGTGCCAGCTACACAGGGATCCCCTACGAGCAGTACTTC. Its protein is CASYTGIPYEQYF.

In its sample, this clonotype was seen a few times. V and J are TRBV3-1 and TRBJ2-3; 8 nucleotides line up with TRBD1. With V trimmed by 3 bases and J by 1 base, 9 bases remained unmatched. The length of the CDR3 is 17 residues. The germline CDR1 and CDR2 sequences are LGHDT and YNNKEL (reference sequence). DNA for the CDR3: TGTGCCAGCAGCCAGGTACAGGGGGTCACGGGCACAGATACGCAGTATTTT. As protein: CASSQVQGVTGTDTQYF.

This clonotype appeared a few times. CDR3 region: CASSLPGLYYNEQFF. Written as DNA, the CDR3 is TGCGCCAGCAGCTTGCCCGGACTTTACTACAATGAGCAGTTCTTC. This sequence joins TRBV5-1 and TRBJ2-1; perhaps TRBD2 as D (5 bases). With 1 base removed from V and 3 bases from J, the gap between germline ends came to 11 bases. Germline values: CDR1 SGHRS, CDR2 YFSETQ. The CDR3 is 15 amino acids.

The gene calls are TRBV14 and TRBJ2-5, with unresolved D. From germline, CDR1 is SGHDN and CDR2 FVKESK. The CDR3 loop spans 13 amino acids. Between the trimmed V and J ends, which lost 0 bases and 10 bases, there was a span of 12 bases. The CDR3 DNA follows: TGTGCCAGCAGCCAAGATCCCGTCTCGGTCCAGTACTTC. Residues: CASSQDPVSVQYF.

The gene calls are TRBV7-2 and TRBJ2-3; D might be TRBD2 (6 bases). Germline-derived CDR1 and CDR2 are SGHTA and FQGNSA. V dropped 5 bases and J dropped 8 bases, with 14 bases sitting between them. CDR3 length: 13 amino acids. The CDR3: CASSPGPSVTQYF. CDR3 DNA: TGTGCCAGCAGCCCCGGCCCTAGCGTTACGCAGTATTTT.

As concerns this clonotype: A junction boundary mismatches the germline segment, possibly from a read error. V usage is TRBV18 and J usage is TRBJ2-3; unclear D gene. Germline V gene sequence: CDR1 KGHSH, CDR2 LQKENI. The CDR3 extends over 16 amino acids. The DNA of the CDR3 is TGTGCCGGCTCACCACCGCCAGATACCCTCGCAGATACGCAGTATTTT. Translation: CAGSPPPDTLADTQYF.

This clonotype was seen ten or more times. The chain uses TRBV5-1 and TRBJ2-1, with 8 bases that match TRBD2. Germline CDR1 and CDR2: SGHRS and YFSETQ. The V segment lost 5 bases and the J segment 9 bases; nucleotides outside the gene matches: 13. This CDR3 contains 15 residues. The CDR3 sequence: CASSLATSVVSEQFF. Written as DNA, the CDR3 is TGCGCCAGCAGTCTCGCGACTAGCGTGGTGAGTGAGCAGTTCTTC. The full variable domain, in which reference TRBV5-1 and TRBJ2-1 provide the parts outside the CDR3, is KAGVTQTPRYLIKTRGQQVTLSCSPISGHRSVSWYQQTPGQGLQFLFEYFSETQRNKGNFPGRFSGRQFSNSRSEMNVSTLELGDSALYLCASSLATSVVSEQFFGPGTRLTVL.

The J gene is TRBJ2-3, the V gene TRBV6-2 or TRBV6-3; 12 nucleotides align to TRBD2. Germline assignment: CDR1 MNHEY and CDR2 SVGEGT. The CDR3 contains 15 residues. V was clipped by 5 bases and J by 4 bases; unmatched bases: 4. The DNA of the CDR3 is TGTGCCAGCAGTAAGGCTAGCGGGAGGGCAGATACGCAGTATTTT. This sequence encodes CASSKASGRADTQYF.

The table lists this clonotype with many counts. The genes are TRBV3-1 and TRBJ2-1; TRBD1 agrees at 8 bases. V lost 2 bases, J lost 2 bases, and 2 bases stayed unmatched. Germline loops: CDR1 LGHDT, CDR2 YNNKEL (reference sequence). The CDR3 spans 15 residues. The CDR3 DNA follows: TGTGCCAGCAGCCAACAGGGGGCCGCCTACAATGAGCAGTTCTTC. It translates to CASSQQGAAYNEQFF.

CDR3 DNA: TGTGCCAGCACCAGGACAGGCGCTCCGTTCACTGAAGCTTTCTTT. It encodes CASTRTGAPFTEAFF. The genes are TRBV12-3 or TRBV12-4 and TRBJ1-1; 7 bases are a match to TRBD1. The V and J ends lost 7 bases and 4 bases, in that order; junction bases with no gene match: 12. The CDR3 is 15 residues long.

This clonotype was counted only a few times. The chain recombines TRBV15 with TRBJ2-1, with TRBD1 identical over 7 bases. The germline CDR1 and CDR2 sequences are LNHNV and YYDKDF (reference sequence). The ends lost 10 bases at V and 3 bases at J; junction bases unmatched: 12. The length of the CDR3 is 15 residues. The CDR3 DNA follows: TGTGCCATTAAGACAGGGAACTATCTCTACAATGAGCAGTTCTTC. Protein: CAIKTGNYLYNEQFF.